This T cell receptor (beta chain) stems from a study of T cell changes during pregnancy in multiple sclerosis. The CDR3 totals 13 residues. V lost 3 bases to trimming and J lost 4 bases, with 12 bases between them. CDR1 SQVTM and CDR2 ANQGSEA come from the germline V gene. Libraries were prepared by immunoSEQ multiplex PCR; TCRdb keeps only in-frame clonotypes and omits some of them. The sample comprises 50,000 to 70,000 clones, 90% to 95% of which are singletons, and about 2.2% rests with the top ten. The TCR originated in a female donor in good health, enrolled as a control in a pregnancy study. The input for sequencing was peripheral blood, taken in the third trimester of pregnancy. The genes are TRBV29-1 and TRBJ1-2; no reliable D call. The chain's CDR3 is CSVDNATPYGYTF. CDR3 coding DNA: TGCAGCGTTGATAACGCCACACCCTATGGCTACACCTTC.